Presented here are 11 T cell receptor beta chains from one specimen sequenced in a study of identical twins. TCRdb used MiXCR to reprocess the 5' RACE reads, holding one entry per CDR3 protein. There are roughly 1.6 million distinct CDR3 sequences in the sample; under 35% occur only once, and 0.27% lies in the top ten. Sequencing was done on a sample of cord blood. These receptors all stem from a newborn girl in good health.

Worth noting for this clonotype: A junction boundary mismatches the germline segment, possibly from a read error. The chain links TRBV5-1 to TRBJ2-3; D is undetermined. Per the germline V gene, CDR1 is SGHRS and CDR2 is YFSETQ. The CDR3 length is 15 residues. The CDR3: CASGLVVVETDTQYF. DNA for the CDR3: TGCGCCAGCGGCTTGGTCGTGGTTGAAACAGATACGCAGTATTTT. Using reference TRBV5-1 and TRBJ2-3 for the parts outside the CDR3, the full variable domain is KAGVTQTPRYLIKTRGQQVTLSCSPISGHRSVSWYQQTPGQGLQFLFEYFSETQRNKGNFPGRFSGRQFSNSRSEMNVSTLELGDSALYLCASGLVVVETDTQYFGPGTRLTVL.

This clonotype was observed a few times. The gene calls are TRBV5-5 and TRBJ2-3, with D tentatively TRBD2 (5 bases). The CDR3 contains 17 residues. Trimming removed 1 base at V and 3 bases at J, with 18 bases between. Germline V CDR1 and CDR2: SGHKS, YYEKEE (reference sequence). CDR3 in amino acids: CASSLIASSGRTDTQYF. The CDR3 DNA is TGTGCCAGCAGCTTGATAGCGAGCAGTGGGCGGACAGATACGCAGTATTTT.

The chain is built from TRBV6-5 and TRBJ2-6, with 7 bases that match TRBD1. The V gene end was trimmed by 4 bases and the J gene end by 1 base; junction bases not matched to a gene: 1. This CDR3 contains 15 residues. Per germline, CDR1 MNHEY and CDR2 SVGAGI. Here the CDR3 reads CASSWDRSGANVLTF. CDR3 bases: TGTGCCAGCAGTTGGGACAGATCTGGGGCCAACGTCCTGACTTTC.

J is TRBJ1-2 and V is TRBV10-3; 9 bases agree with TRBD1. CDR1 and CDR2 from the germline V gene are ENHRY and SYGVKD. The CDR3 runs to 15 residues. The V gene end was trimmed by 2 bases and the J gene end by 3 bases; junction bases not matched to a gene: 4. The CDR3 loop reads CAISEGDRGDYGYTF. CDR3 coding DNA: TGTGCCATCAGTGAGGGCGACAGGGGGGACTATGGCTACACCTTC.

This clonotype was seen repeatedly, ten times or more. The chain carries TRBV2 and TRBJ2-7; the match to TRBD1 covers 8 bases. This CDR3 has 14 amino acids. The V and J ends lost 11 bases and 3 bases, in that order; junction bases with no gene match: 12. Germline CDR1 and CDR2: SNHLY and FYNNEI. CDR3 DNA: TGTGCCGGTATGGTTGGACAGGGAAACTACGAGCAGTACTTC. Its translation is CAGMVGQGNYEQYF.

The chain recombines TRBV18 with TRBJ1-1, with a possible D match to TRBD1 (5 bases). The V gene lost 3 bases and the J gene lost 2 bases, with 10 bases spanning the gap. Germline CDR1 and CDR2: KGHSH and LQKENI. This CDR3 comprises 14 residues. The CDR3 reads CASSPGGGNTEAFF. The CDR3 DNA reads TGTGCCAGCTCACCGGGGGGTGGTAACACTGAAGCTTTCTTT.

The chain couples TRBV14 to TRBJ1-4; D remains unclear. The CDR3 runs 16 residues. Germline values: CDR1 SGHDN, CDR2 FVKESK. V gave up 1 base and J gave up 7 bases, with 16 bases separating them. This CDR3 is CASSQVIISSVEKLFF. The CDR3 DNA is TGTGCCAGCAGCCAAGTGATAATTAGCAGCGTTGAAAAACTGTTTTTT.

The sample holds a few counts of this clonotype. V usage is TRBV24-1 and J usage is TRBJ2-1; TRBD2 agrees at 9 bases. Germline loops: CDR1 KGHDR, CDR2 SFDVKD. Trimming took 5 bases from V and 6 from J; bases not matched to a gene: 7. CDR3 size: 15 residues. In DNA form, the CDR3 reads TGTGCCACCAGTGGGCCTAGCGGGAACGGCAATGAGCAGTTCTTC. Amino acids: CATSGPSGNGNEQFF.

Comment on this clonotype: Its ends do not fully match the called genes, so a read error is possible. DNA of the CDR3: TGTGCCGGCAGCTTATCGGGGCAGGGTCATGGCTACACCTTC. It specifies CAGSLSGQGHGYTF. The chain employs TRBV7-2 and TRBJ1-2; perhaps TRBD1 as D (5 bases). Looked up from germline, CDR1 is SGHTA and CDR2 is FQGNSA. This CDR3 is built from 14 residues.

The chain couples TRBV9 to TRBJ2-4; 12 bases match TRBD2. Germline V lookup: CDR1 SGDLS, CDR2 YYNGEE. The J segment lost 7 bases and the V segment lost 3 bases, leaving 5 bases of the junction unmatched. This CDR3 has 15 amino acids. The CDR3 reads CASSASGGALNIQYF. CDR3 bases: TGTGCCAGCAGCGCTAGCGGGGGGGCGTTGAACATTCAGTACTTC.

The genes are TRBV4-1 and TRBJ1-1; D is possibly TRBD1 (6 bases). The germline V gene encodes CDR1 MGHRA and CDR2 YSYEKL. CDR3 length: 15 residues. Trimming stripped 3 bases from V and 4 bases from J, with 15 bases between. As DNA, the CDR3 is TGCGCCAGCAGCCAGTACAGGGAGAGGGGCACTGAAGCTTTCTTT. Translation gives CASSQYRERGTEAFF.